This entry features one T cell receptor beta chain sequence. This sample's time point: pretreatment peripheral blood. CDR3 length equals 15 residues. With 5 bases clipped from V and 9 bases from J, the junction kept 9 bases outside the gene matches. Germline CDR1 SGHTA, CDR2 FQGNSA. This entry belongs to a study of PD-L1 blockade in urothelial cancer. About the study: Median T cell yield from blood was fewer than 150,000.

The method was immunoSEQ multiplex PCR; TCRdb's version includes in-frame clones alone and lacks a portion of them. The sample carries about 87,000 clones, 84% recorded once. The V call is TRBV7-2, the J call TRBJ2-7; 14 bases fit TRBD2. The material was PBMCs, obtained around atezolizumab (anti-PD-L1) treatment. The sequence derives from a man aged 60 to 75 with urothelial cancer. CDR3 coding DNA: TGTGCCAGCAGCCCCGAGGGACTAGCGGGAGTTGTGCAGTACTTC. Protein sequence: CASSPEGLAGVVQYF.